A selection of T cell receptor beta chains follows, all from one sample in a study of siplizumab effects on memory and regulatory T cells. TCRdb's table, derived via immunoSEQ multiplex PCR, lists solely in-frame clones and lacks some. This table has 4,000 to 5,000 clones, just under 50% appearing once. These receptors' targets are unknown. The specimen sequenced was CFSE-low (dividing) CD4+ T cells sorted from an allogeneic mixed lymphocyte reaction. The receptors were sampled from a human donor in good health; the cells came from an allogeneic mixed lymphocyte reaction. Some clones in this sample may be carry-over from other donors' samples. Each CDR3 is given without its conserved first and last residue. The order of the fields is CDR3 length, D gene, V gene, CDR3 protein. The D gene is left open where the match is weak.

16,TRBD2,TRBV7-6,ASSLAGLAGGLYNEQF
13,TRBD2,TRBV10-3,AIRIGGGVADTQY
13,TRBD1,TRBV14,ASSSLKGDRVPQY
13,TRBD2,TRBV27,ASTQSAGGTYEQY
13,TRBD1,TRBV25-1,ASSAQGASNQPQH
11,TRBD2,TRBV5-4,ASLLAGINEQF
13,.,TRBV7-2,ASSLDRRQHREQY
12,.,TRBV29-1,SVQLRGGSYGYT
11,TRBD2,TRBV4-1,ASSLIGTNRPF
13,TRBD1,TRBV7-9,ASSLRGLTNEKLF
12,.,TRBV7-2,ASSLSTVDYGYT
15,.,TRBV5-1,ASSSVLGGLGTGELF
9,.,TRBV19,ASTTVGPQH
12,.,TRBV29-1,SVGEAGVTDTQY
12,.,TRBV6-1,ASSELTQPHEQY
13,.,TRBV2,ASSEGSWSGQPQH
13,TRBD1,TRBV7-9,ASLPETGAGNTIY
12,.,TRBV7-9,ASSPRLTASEAF
14,.,TRBV4-2,ASSRSMGGSNYGYT
13,TRBD2,TRBV5-6,ASSLPGLGRFEQY
13,.,TRBV6-6,ASSWGGRSNEKLF
8,.,TRBV7-9,ASSQETQY
10,.,TRBV29-1,SVVGGATEAF
17,.,TRBV27,ASRHILRGADTTNEKLF
14,.,TRBV5-6,ASSGRLSGHTDTQY
16,TRBD1,TRBV7-9,ASSHITKQGARGDTQY
15,TRBD2,TRBV11-2,ASSLRLARLHGGELF
14,TRBD2,TRBV19,ASSIGGLAGVETQY
12,.,TRBV7-9,ASSLVRGENGYT
10,.,TRBV6-1,ASKPSPGELF
9,.,TRBV30,AWIQRETQY
13,.,TRBV19,ASSVTQGIYNEQY
11,.,TRBV6-1,ASKTGFSYEQY
15,TRBD2,TRBV9,ASSVWTSGFLAGELF
12,.,TRBV7-3,ASSSRDWYNEQF
13,.,TRBV6-5,ASSYQGPSSYGYT
11,.,TRBV18,ASSPTTGSEAF
11,.,TRBV5-1,ASSAQVRETQY
16,.,TRBV5-4,ASSPQMGNLGANYGYT
12,.,TRBV5-6,ASSPVGQPYGYT
12,.,TRBV18,ASSPKWGTGELF
12,.,TRBV19,ASTRRLLSYEQY